One and the same sample provided the 26 T cell receptor beta chains below, sequenced in a study of blood T cell repertoires in COVID-19. The protocol was immunoSEQ multiplex PCR, while the TCRdb copy is restricted to in-frame clones and leaves out a portion. Of 100,000 to 150,000 clones in the sample, about 88% were seen once. Sample: peripheral blood. The receptors were gathered from a human donor in a cohort sampled during active COVID-19.

This clone has just one count. This chain connects TRBV4-1 to TRBJ2-1, with D possibly TRBD1 on 5 matching bases. Trimming stripped 4 bases from V and 5 bases from J, with 18 bases between. The CDR3 runs to 16 residues. The germline gives CDR1 MGHRA, CDR2 YSYEKL. This chain's CDR3 is CASSRMPGRGDNEQFF. As DNA, the CDR3 is TGCGCCAGCAGCCGGATGCCCGGTAGGGGCGACAATGAGCAGTTCTTC.

This clone came up once. The chain uses TRBV29-1 and TRBJ1-1, with D possibly being TRBD1 (6 bases). V was shortened by 3 bases and J by 5 bases, with 13 bases between the two germline ends. Germline V gene sequence: CDR1 SQVTM, CDR2 ANQGSEA. The CDR3 length is 13 residues. Here the CDR3 DNA reads TGCAGCGTTGATACAGGGTTTGGTACTGAAGCTTTCTTT. Encoded protein: CSVDTGFGTEAFF.

This chain links TRBV9 with TRBJ1-2; TRBD1 agrees at 8 bases. CDR1 and CDR2 from the germline V gene are SGDLS and YYNGEE. The CDR3 extends over 16 amino acids. V gave up 3 bases and J gave up 6 bases; unmatched junction bases: 13. This CDR3 reads CASSADGGDRIHGYTF. The CDR3 coding sequence is TGTGCCAGCAGCGCCGATGGTGGGGACAGGATCCATGGCTACACCTTC.

In regard to this clone: At one of its ends the junction is not consistent with the germline gene, which may arise from a read error. The V gene is TRBV5-1, the J gene TRBJ2-2; a possible D gene is TRBD2 (5 bases). The CDR3 is made up of 12 amino acids. CDR1 is SGHRS and CDR2 is YFSETQ in the germline V gene. The CDR3: CTSPGSTGELFF. The CDR3 bases are TGCACCAGTCCGGGGTCCACCGGGGAGCTGTTTTTT.

This clone has a handful of counts. This chain connects TRBV18 to TRBJ2-7; 10 positions match TRBD1. From germline, CDR1 is KGHSH and CDR2 LQKENI. The trim removed 5 bases at V and 3 bases at J, leaving 1 base unmatched. The CDR3 sequence is 13 residues long. CDR3: CASSGDRGYEQYF. DNA for the CDR3: TGTGCCAGCTCAGGGGACAGGGGCTACGAGCAGTACTTC.

The chain employs TRBV28 and TRBJ2-3; D is possibly TRBD2 (7 bases). Germline-derived CDR1 and CDR2 are MDHEN and SYDVKM. The CDR3 is made up of 14 amino acids. V dropped 8 bases and J dropped 0 bases, with 12 bases sitting between them. DNA for the CDR3: TGTGCCAGCCAGAGCGGGACAAGCACAGATACGCAGTATTTT. Its translation is CASQSGTSTDTQYF.

The V call is TRBV10-2, the J call TRBJ2-5; 12 positions match TRBD2. J gave up 5 bases and V 5 bases, and 9 bases lay outside the gene matches. Per germline, CDR1 WSHSY and CDR2 SAAADI. The CDR3 is 16 amino acids. The CDR3 DNA is TGCGCCAGCAGTTCCCGGACTAGCGGGAAGGAGGAGACCCAGTACTTC. As protein: CASSSRTSGKEETQYF.

The CDR3 sequence is CASSPVDRGFGYGYTF. The CDR3 region has the DNA TGTGCCAGCAGCCCCGTGGACAGGGGGTTTGGGTATGGCTACACCTTC. The V and J genes are TRBV3-1 (or the pseudogene TRBV3-2) and TRBJ1-2; 10 bases are a match to TRBD1. Losses at the gene ends were 4 bases for V and 5 bases for J; bases not matched to a gene: 10. The CDR3 sequence is 16 residues long. CDR1 is LGHDT, CDR2 YNNKEL, per germline (reference sequence).

V is TRBV25-1 and J is TRBJ1-5, with TRBD1 identical over 8 bases. The CDR3 sequence is 14 residues long. Germline values: CDR1 MGHDK, CDR2 SYGVNS. Trimming at V came to 8 bases and at J to 4 bases, leaving 7 bases not matched to a gene. This CDR3 reads CASLTGADNQPQHF. In DNA, the CDR3 is TGTGCCAGCCTGACAGGGGCGGATAATCAGCCCCAGCATTTT.

The chain uses TRBV18 and TRBJ1-1; D is ambiguous. Per the germline V gene, CDR1 is KGHSH and CDR2 is LQKENI. The CDR3 is 15 residues long. V was cut by 6 bases and J by 4 bases, with 18 bases left in between. CDR3 in DNA: TGTGCCAGCTCTCCTTATAAGAGGGTATTCACTGAAGCTTTCTTT. Its protein is CASSPYKRVFTEAFF.

CDR3 amino acids: CASSVSTTENYNEQFF. CDR3 sequence (DNA): TGTGCCAGCAGTGTAAGCACGACAGAGAACTACAATGAGCAGTTCTTC. The V gene is TRBV27, the J gene TRBJ2-1; D is perhaps TRBD1 (5 bases). CDR1 MNHEY and CDR2 SMNVEV come from the germline V gene (reference sequence). Trimming removed 5 bases at V and 3 bases at J, with 17 bases between. The CDR3 is 16 amino acids.

This chain connects TRBV7-2 to TRBJ2-2; no definite D call. V shed 4 bases and J shed 7 bases, with 13 bases lying between them. Germline V lookup: CDR1 SGHTA, CDR2 FQGNSA. CDR3 length: 14 residues. This chain's CDR3 is CASSSPSSLGELFF. CDR3 DNA sequence: TGTGCCAGCAGCTCCCCGTCTTCCCTCGGGGAGCTGTTTTTT.

This chain connects TRBV2 to TRBJ2-5; a possible D gene is TRBD1 (5 bases). Germline V gene data show CDR1 as SNHLY and CDR2 as FYNNEI. The CDR3 is 14 amino acids. V lost 4 bases and J lost 3, with 12 bases in between. CDR3 residues: CASSALIREETQYF. CDR3 DNA: TGTGCCAGCAGTGCCCTGATCAGGGAAGAGACCCAGTACTTC.

J is TRBJ2-1 and V is TRBV6-6; 7 nucleotides match TRBD2. J lost 7 bases, V lost 2 bases, and 8 bases had no gene match. Germline CDR1 reads MNHNY; CDR2 reads SVGAGI (reference sequence). The CDR3 has 15 amino acids. CDR3 amino acids: CASSYGGGPGNEQFF. As DNA, the CDR3 is TGTGCCAGCAGTTACGGGGGAGGGCCTGGGAATGAGCAGTTCTTC.

A single count supports this clone. CDR3 bases: TGCAGCGTTGAGCACAATTCCAACGAGCAGTACTTC. Translated: CSVEHNSNEQYF. The chain joins TRBV29-1 to TRBJ2-7; D is unclear. The germline gives CDR1 SQVTM, CDR2 ANQGSEA. The CDR3 extends over 12 amino acids. Trimming took off 3 bases at V and 5 bases at J, with 11 bases between the two ends.

The rearrangement joins TRBV5-1 to TRBJ2-7, with 7 bases fitting TRBD2. CDR3 length equals 14 residues. V trimming: 2 bases; J trimming: 0 bases; junction bases outside the gene matches: 2. Germline-derived CDR1 and CDR2 are SGHRS and YFSETQ. The CDR3 reads CASSFGDYSYEQYF. The CDR3 nucleotides read TGCGCCAGCAGCTTCGGGGACTACTCCTACGAGCAGTACTTC.

CDR3 DNA sequence: TGTGCCAGCAGCTCGGGACTAGCGGGGTACAATGAGCAGTTCTTC. Its protein is CASSSGLAGYNEQFF. This sequence joins TRBV11-2 and TRBJ2-1, with 13 bases identical to TRBD2. The germline CDR1 and CDR2 sequences are SGHAT and FQNNGV. V lost 4 bases, J lost 4 bases, and 1 base stayed unmatched. The CDR3 totals 15 residues.

The chain has TRBV19 and TRBJ2-3; a possible D gene is TRBD2 (7 bases). The CDR3 covers 15 residues. Trimming shortened V by 4 bases and J by 0 bases, and 11 bases separated the two germline ends. Germline CDR1 and CDR2: LNHDA and SQIVND (reference sequence). CDR3 DNA: TGTGCCAGTAGTAAGGCGGGGGCTAGCACAGATACGCAGTATTTT. It codes for CASSKAGASTDTQYF. Complete variable domain (other parts from reference TRBV19 and TRBJ2-3): DGGITQSPKYLFRKEGQNVTLSCEQNLNHDAMYWYRQDPGQGLRLIYYSQIVNDFQKGDIAEGYSVSREKKESFPLTVTSAQKNPTAFYLCASSKAGASTDTQYFGPGTRLTVL.

The V and J genes are TRBV19 and TRBJ1-5, with D unresolved. V gave up 2 bases and J gave up 2 bases, with 22 bases separating them. Germline assignment: CDR1 LNHDA and CDR2 SQIVND (reference sequence). The CDR3 spans 19 residues. The CDR3 DNA reads as TGTGCCAGTAGTATAAGTTGGGGAGCACAAAAAAATCGCAATCAGCCCCAGCATTTT. Translating gives CASSISWGAQKNRNQPQHF.

As to this clone: This sequence may be a read error, since a much larger clone differs from it by one base. This same CDR3 is encoded by further DNA sequences in the sample. The chain carries TRBV7-7 and TRBJ2-2; TRBD1 matches 10 bases. This CDR3 has 16 residues. Germline V lookup: CDR1 SSHAT, CDR2 FNYEAQ (reference sequence). The CDR3 region has the DNA TGTGCTAGCAGCGCAACCGGGACAGGGGTTCCCGGGGAGCTGTTTTTT. Its translation: CASSATGTGVPGELFF.

This chain connects TRBV29-1 to TRBJ2-5; TRBD2 might be the D (5 bases). The CDR3 runs 12 residues. Trimming stripped 7 bases from V and 2 bases from J, with 11 bases between. Germline V CDR1 and CDR2: SQVTM, ANQGSEA. DNA of the CDR3: TGCAGCGCAGGACTGACTCAAGAGACCCAGTACTTC. Residues: CSAGLTQETQYF.

J is TRBJ1-6 and V is TRBV5-6, with 10 bases that match TRBD1. The CDR3 is 15 amino acids. V shed 4 bases, J shed 10 bases, and the junction held 8 bases outside the gene matches. CDR1 and CDR2 (germline): SGHDT, YYEEEE. This chain's CDR3 is CASSDPGQGFSPLHF. As DNA, the CDR3 is TGTGCCAGCAGCGATCCGGGACAGGGGTTCTCACCCCTCCACTTT.

The chain links TRBV3-1 (or the pseudogene TRBV3-2) to TRBJ1-5, with 8 bases fitting TRBD1. From germline, CDR1 is LGHDT and CDR2 YNNKEL (reference sequence). This CDR3 contains 13 residues. Trimming took 4 bases from V and 7 from J; bases not matched to a gene: 3. The CDR3 sequence is CASSPGDRQPQHF. CDR3 in DNA: TGTGCCAGCAGCCCCGGGGACAGGCAGCCCCAGCATTTT.

Points on this clone: An end of the junction differs from the germline gene, which may be a read error. The chain combines TRBV10-3 with TRBJ2-1, with D possibly TRBD1 on 5 matching bases. Germline V gene lookup returns CDR1 ENHRY and CDR2 SYGVKD. This CDR3 region has 13 residues. The CDR3 sequence is CAISKSLGDEQFF. CDR3 nucleotides: TGTGCCATCAGTAAGTCCCTAGGGGATGAGCAGTTCTTC.

The V gene is TRBV9, the J gene TRBJ2-2, with D tentatively TRBD1 (6 bases). CDR1 SGDLS and CDR2 YYNGEE come from the germline V gene. V lost 4 bases and J 7 bases, leaving 20 bases between the germline ends. CDR3 length equals 16 residues. The CDR3 region has the DNA TGTGCCAGCAGCTCAAGAACAGGGCCGGTGGGCGGGGAGCTGTTTTTT. This gives the protein CASSSRTGPVGGELFF.

The chain uses TRBV7-2 and TRBJ2-1, with a tentative D call TRBD2 (5 bases). The length of the CDR3 is 13 residues. In germline, CDR1 is SGHTA, CDR2 FQGNSA. Trimming took off 1 base at V and 7 bases at J, with 8 bases between the two ends. CDR3 nucleotides: TGTGCCAGCAGCTTAGGCCGGGATAATGAGCAGTTCTTC. Translation: CASSLGRDNEQFF. The full variable domain, rest sourced from reference TRBV7-2 and TRBJ2-1, is GAGVSQSPSNKVTEKGKDVELRCDPISGHTALYWYRQSLGQGLEFLIYFQGNSAPDKSGLPSDRFSAERTGGSVSTLTIQRTQQEDSAVYLCASSLGRDNEQFFGPGTRLTVL.